This TCR beta chain originates from a study of graft-versus-host responses after intestinal transplantation. The starting material, graft tissue, was processed to release intraepithelial and lamina propria lymphocytes. Germline V lookup: CDR1 SEHNR, CDR2 FQNEAQ (reference sequence). With 5 bases removed from V and 4 bases from J, the gap between germline ends came to 11 bases. This CDR3 has 13 residues. Generated by immunoSEQ multiplex PCR, the TCRdb table keeps only in-frame clones and is missing some. The sample yields around 37,000 clones, around 87% seen once. The sequence came from a human patient who received an intestinal transplant, so some T cells may come from the graft donor. Specimen: ileum tissue, collected more than 200 days after intestinal transplant. The chain combines TRBV7-9 with TRBJ1-2; a possible D gene is TRBD1 (6 bases). The CDR3 here is CASSPSDSYGYTF. The CDR3 nucleotides are TGTGCCAGCAGCCCGTCGGACAGCTATGGCTACACCTTC.